This TCR beta chain originates from a study of identical twins. Germline V lookup: CDR1 DFQATT, CDR2 SNEGSKA (reference sequence). This CDR3 is built from 16 residues. Trimming removed 0 bases at V and 1 base at J, with 13 bases between. TCRdb reprocessed the 5' RACE reads with MiXCR, giving one entry per CDR3 protein. The table has about 220,000 distinct CDR3 sequences, around 7.6% seen once; the top ten hold around 5.4%. This clonotype showed up just a few times. These data were also reused for a study on yellow fever vaccine responses in identical twins.

Material for sequencing was CD8+ T cells sorted from blood. This TCR came from a woman aged 18-30 years in good health. The V gene is TRBV20-1, the J gene TRBJ2-1; perhaps TRBD2 as D (6 bases). Here the CDR3 reads CSARDRGSPSYNEQFF. The DNA for the CDR3 is TGCAGTGCTAGAGATCGGGGGAGTCCGTCCTACAATGAGCAGTTCTTC.